This is a list of T cell receptor beta chains from one sample in a study of T cell repertoires in cytomegalovirus infection. No antigen has been identified for these receptors. TCRdb itself ran the reads through MiXCR, one entry per CDR3 protein. The data contain about half a million distinct CDR3 sequences, roughly a third of them singletons. Sequenced here: cultured PBMCs, sampled from culture after CMV antigen stimulation. The receptors were sampled from a human donor in good health (CMV status not recorded). Some clones in this sample may be carry-over from other donors' samples. The CDR3 runs from the conserved cysteine through the conserved F or W. Fields, in order: J gene, V gene, D gene, CDR3 protein. D genes are given only for firm matches.

>TRBJ2-1|TRBV11-3|.
CASSPGNSSYNEQFF
>TRBJ1-2|TRBV7-8|TRBD1
CASSTGSGGANYGYTF
>TRBJ2-3|TRBV7-9|TRBD1
CASSLTWTGGQTDTQYF
>TRBJ2-3|TRBV5-4|TRBD1
CASSLQGATDTQYF
>TRBJ2-2|TRBV6-6|.
CASTLVWSGELFF
>TRBJ2-2|TRBV15|.
CATSSGEVVGPGELFF
>TRBJ2-3|TRBV12-3/TRBV12-4|.
CASSFRGGSNADTQYF
>TRBJ2-1|TRBV11-1|.
CASSLVSQAPGIIRYNEQFF
>TRBJ2-5|TRBV7-6|TRBD2
CASSLFAGVVEETQYF
>TRBJ2-1|TRBV7-9|.
CASIAAGSRLGSMGDEQFF
>TRBJ2-5|TRBV7-2|TRBD2
CASSFLAGNQETQYF
>TRBJ1-4|TRBV27|.
CASSLSRVDEKLFF
>TRBJ2-1|TRBV6-1|TRBD2
CANSPGLAALNEQFF
>TRBJ2-7|TRBV7-6|.
CASSPPQSSYEQYF
>TRBJ1-4|TRBV7-8|.
CASSGGEKLFF
>TRBJ1-1|TRBV4-3|.
CASSQDAVGGTEAFF
>TRBJ2-2|TRBV7-2|.
CASCEANTGELFF
>TRBJ1-1|TRBV29-1|TRBD1
CSDQTGGFTEAFF
>TRBJ1-2|TRBV4-1|TRBD1
CASSQDAGQFLGGYTF
>TRBJ2-5|TRBV7-4|.
CASSPISGETQYF
>TRBJ2-5|TRBV24-1|TRBD2
CATSDPGTIRETQYF
>TRBJ2-1|TRBV27|.
CAPWERGSYNEQFF
>TRBJ2-1|TRBV6-8|.
CASGSDQNNEQFF
>TRBJ2-7|TRBV6-1|TRBD2
CASSLSTSGSYEQYF
>TRBJ2-1|TRBV10-3|.
CAISESTASEQFF
>TRBJ2-1|TRBV5-4|.
CASSLGRVADNEQFF
>TRBJ2-4|TRBV7-2|.
CASSFRAVAKNIQYF
>TRBJ1-1|TRBV20-1|.
CSARDLEKVMNTEAFF
>TRBJ1-1|TRBV4-2|.
CASSQDLAEAFF
>TRBJ2-1|TRBV5-4|.
CASSPDGTPTDEQFF
>TRBJ2-2|TRBV7-2|TRBD2
CASSPGLATGELFF
>TRBJ2-5|TRBV5-4|TRBD2
CASRIGGGPGGETQYF
>TRBJ2-1|TRBV13|.
CASSKPGKQFF
>TRBJ1-3|TRBV6-5|.
CASSYSNSGNTIYF
>TRBJ1-5|TRBV7-2|.
CASSLTSGSNQPQHF
>TRBJ1-5|TRBV28|TRBD1
CASSDGQGAGQPQHF
>TRBJ2-6|TRBV5-1|TRBD1
CASSPRTGPGSGANVLTF
>TRBJ1-4|TRBV2|.
CASGNREKLFF
>TRBJ1-2|TRBV7-2|.
CASSLAHRGVNYGYTF
>TRBJ1-3|TRBV7-2|.
CASSLEDSGNTIYF
>TRBJ1-1|TRBV6-2/TRBV6-3|.
CASSYRGGTEAFF
>TRBJ2-3|TRBV4-1|TRBD2
CASSGRGGADTQYF
>TRBJ2-5|TRBV6-1|TRBD2
CASSPSGLAGVETQYF
>TRBJ1-5|TRBV28|.
CASSFSSETHQPQHF
>TRBJ2-1|TRBV19|TRBD2
CASSMTGTSAFDEQFF